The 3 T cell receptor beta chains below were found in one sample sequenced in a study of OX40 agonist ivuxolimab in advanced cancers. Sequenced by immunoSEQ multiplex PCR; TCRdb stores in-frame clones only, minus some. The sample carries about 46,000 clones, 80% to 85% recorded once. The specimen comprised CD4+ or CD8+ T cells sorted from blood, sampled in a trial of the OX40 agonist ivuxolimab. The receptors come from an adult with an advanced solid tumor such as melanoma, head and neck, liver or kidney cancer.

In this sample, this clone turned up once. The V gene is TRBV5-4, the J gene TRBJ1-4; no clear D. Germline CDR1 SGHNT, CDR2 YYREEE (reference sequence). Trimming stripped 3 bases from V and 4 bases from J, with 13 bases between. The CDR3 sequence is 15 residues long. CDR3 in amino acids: CASSSRTGGNEKLFF. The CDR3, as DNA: TGTGCCAGCAGCTCGCGCACCGGCGGTAATGAAAAACTGTTTTTT. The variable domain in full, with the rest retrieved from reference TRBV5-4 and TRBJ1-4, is ETGVTQSPTHLIKTRGQQVTLRCSSQSGHNTVSWYQQALGQGPQFIFQYYREEENGRGNFPPRFSGLQFPNYSSELNVNALELDDSALYLCASSSRTGGNEKLFFGSGTQLSVL.

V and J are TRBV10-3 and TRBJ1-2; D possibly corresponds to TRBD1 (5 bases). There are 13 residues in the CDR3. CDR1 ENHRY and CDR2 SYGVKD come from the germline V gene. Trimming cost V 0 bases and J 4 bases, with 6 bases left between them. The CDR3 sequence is CAISESGVYGYTF. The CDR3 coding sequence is TGTGCCATCAGTGAGTCAGGGGTCTATGGCTACACCTTC.

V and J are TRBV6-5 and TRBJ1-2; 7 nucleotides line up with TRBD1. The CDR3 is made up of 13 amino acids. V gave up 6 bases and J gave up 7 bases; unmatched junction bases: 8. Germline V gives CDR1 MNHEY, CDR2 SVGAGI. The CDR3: CASSRTGEGGYTF. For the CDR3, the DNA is TGTGCCAGCAGCCGTACAGGGGAAGGTGGCTACACCTTC.